What follows are 15 T cell receptor beta chains derived from one specimen sequenced in a study of Graves' ophthalmopathy and Graves' hyperthyroidism. Using RNA transcripts, the TCR beta CDR3 regions were amplified. Second-round multiplex PCR followed a first-round RT-PCR using HTBI primers. TCRdb called the multiplex PCR reads again in MiXCR, with one record for every CDR3 protein. Altogether 200,000 to 300,000 distinct CDR3 sequences are present, roughly 50% being singletons, with the ten largest covering roughly 45%. What was sequenced was peripheral blood. These receptors all stem from an adult man with Graves' ophthalmopathy.

The chain recombines TRBV18 with TRBJ1-6; 7 nucleotides line up with TRBD1. The CDR3 totals 13 residues. Germline loops: CDR1 KGHSH, CDR2 LQKENI. V lost 6 bases and J lost 5; bases outside the gene matches: 1. CDR3 sequence: CASSGQNNSPLHF. In DNA, the CDR3 is TGTGCCAGCTCGGGACAGAATAATTCACCCCTCCACTTT.

The chain couples TRBV24-1 to TRBJ1-4, with 9 bases fitting TRBD1. V trimming: 3 bases; J trimming: 7 bases; junction bases outside the gene matches: 8. The germline V gene has CDR1 KGHDR and CDR2 SFDVKD. The CDR3 contains 16 residues. The CDR3 spells CATSDRAGTGFEKLFF. The CDR3, as DNA: TGTGCCACCAGTGATCGGGCTGGGACAGGGTTTGAAAAACTGTTTTTT.

This clonotype was detected only a few times. V is TRBV10-3 and J is TRBJ2-7; TRBD1 matches 8 bases. Germline V lookup: CDR1 ENHRY, CDR2 SYGVKD. This CDR3 is built from 14 residues. V was pared by 7 bases and J by 5 bases, with 10 bases of the junction left unmatched. The CDR3 DNA is TGTGCCATCACTGCGGACAGGGCGCTTGACGAGCAGTACTTC. Translated, it gives CAITADRALDEQYF.

The genes are TRBV5-1 and TRBJ1-2, with TRBD1 as a possible D gene (5 bases). This CDR3 has 13 amino acids. V lost 2 bases and J 6 bases, leaving 11 bases between the germline ends. Germline V gene sequence: CDR1 SGHRS, CDR2 YFSETQ. The DNA of the CDR3 is TGCGCCAGCAGCTTAGGGGATCTGAATGGCTACACCTTC. This codes for CASSLGDLNGYTF.

This clonotype was observed many times. This sequence joins TRBV10-3 and TRBJ1-1; D call uncertain. This CDR3 is built from 12 residues. The germline CDR1 and CDR2 sequences are ENHRY and SYGVKD. Trimming pared 6 bases from V and 8 bases from J, leaving 13 bases between. The CDR3 region has the DNA TGTGCCATCAGCTCGGACCAGATCGAAGCTTTCTTT. Its translation: CAISSDQIEAFF.

This clonotype was seen more than once but under ten times. In nucleotides, the CDR3 is TGTGCCATCAGTGAGTCTTACAAGAACACTGAAGCTTTCTTT. Translated: CAISESYKNTEAFF. The chain has TRBV10-3 and TRBJ1-1; D is ambiguous. The V end lost 0 bases, the J end lost 1 base, and 6 bases lay between the germline ends. CDR1 and CDR2 (germline): ENHRY, SYGVKD. The CDR3 consists of 14 residues.

For this clonotype: One junction end disagrees with the germline gene, perhaps due to a read error. The chain links TRBV15 to TRBJ1-5; D gene ambiguous. This CDR3 region has 14 residues. The germline V gene encodes CDR1 LNHNV and CDR2 YYDKDF (reference sequence). CDR3 sequence (DNA): TGTGCCACCGGCAGAGAACTCTTGAATCAGCCCCAGCATTTT. This encodes CATGRELLNQPQHF.

A few counts support this clonotype. The rearrangement links TRBV7-9 to TRBJ2-2; 8 bases map to TRBD1. Per germline, CDR1 SEHNR and CDR2 FQNEAQ (reference sequence). The V segment lost 5 bases and the J segment 2 bases; nucleotides outside the gene matches: 7. CDR3 length: 16 residues. The CDR3 loop is CASSARAGGNTGELFF. The CDR3 nucleotides read TGTGCCAGCAGCGCCCGGGCAGGGGGCAACACCGGGGAGCTGTTTTTT.

As for this clonotype: At one boundary the junction diverges from the germline segment, which might be a read error. This sequence joins TRBV7-3 and TRBJ2-5, with D perhaps matching TRBD1 or TRBD2 (5 bases each). Germline CDR1 SGHTA, CDR2 FQGTGA. The CDR3 extends over 15 amino acids. The CDR3 nucleotides read TGCGCCAGCAGCCAAGATAGGGGTGGCTTATGGGGGCAGTACTTC. Protein product: CASSQDRGGLWGQYF.

The chain links TRBV7-2 to TRBJ2-7; a weak D match, TRBD2 (6 bases). The CDR3 has 15 amino acids. With 3 bases removed from V and 3 bases from J, the gap between germline ends came to 15 bases. CDR1 and CDR2 from the germline V gene are SGHTA and FQGNSA. In DNA, the CDR3 is TGTGCCAGCAGCTTGGCGACTAGTTTCGTCTACGAGCAGTACTTC. This sequence encodes CASSLATSFVYEQYF.

This clonotype was counted ten times or more. V is TRBV2 and J is TRBJ1-6; the D is unclear. CDR1 SNHLY and CDR2 FYNNEI come from the germline V gene. CDR3 length: 12 amino acids. Trimming removed 4 bases from V and 10 bases from J, with 8 bases in between. CDR3 region: CASSVSVSPLHF. The DNA for the CDR3 is TGTGCCAGCAGTGTATCGGTATCACCCCTCCACTTT. Full variable domain (outside the CDR3, taken from reference TRBV2 and TRBJ1-6): EPEVTQTPSHQVTQMGQEVILRCVPISNHLYFYWYRQILGQKVEFLVSFYNNEISEKSEIFDDQFSVERPDGSNFTLKIRSTKLEDSAMYFCASSVSVSPLHFGNGTRLTVT.

In its sample, this clonotype was seen once. This CDR3 reads CASSKGSTNEKLFF. The CDR3 bases are TGCGCCAGCAGTAAGGGAAGCACTAATGAAAAACTGTTTTTT. The chain carries TRBV5-1 and TRBJ1-4; unclear D gene. This CDR3 is built from 14 residues. V shed 5 bases and J shed 2 bases, with 10 bases lying between them. Looked up from germline, CDR1 is SGHRS and CDR2 is YFSETQ.

This clonotype occurred once. At one of its ends the junction is not consistent with the germline gene, which may arise from a read error. CDR3 in DNA: TGTGCCAGCAGTTACGCCAGGGGGCCTCAAAACATTCAGTACTTC. It codes for CASSYARGPQNIQYF. This rearrangement joins TRBV10-2 to TRBJ2-4; TRBD1 matches 8 bases. Germline CDR1 WSHSY, CDR2 SAAADI. This CDR3 region has 15 residues.

This clonotype was seen a handful of times. CDR3 in DNA: TGTGCCAGCAGTTTTACGGGGCGGTGGGCTTTCTTT. Encoded protein: CASSFTGRWAFF. This sequence joins TRBV12-3 or TRBV12-4 and TRBJ1-1; TRBD1 is a possible D gene (5 bases). Trimming removed 3 bases from V and 11 bases from J, with 13 bases in between. The CDR3 contains 12 residues.

This chain links TRBV5-5 with TRBJ1-1, with D perhaps matching TRBD1 (5 bases). Germline loops: CDR1 SGHKS, CDR2 YYEKEE (reference sequence). Trimming stripped 3 bases from V and 0 bases from J, with 15 bases between. The CDR3 extends over 16 amino acids. Here the CDR3 DNA reads TGTGCCAGCAGCTCGGGACCGAACATTATGAACACTGAAGCTTTCTTT. Translated: CASSSGPNIMNTEAFF. Full variable domain (missing parts from reference TRBV5-5 and TRBJ1-1): DAGVTQSPTHLIKTRGQQVTLRCSPISGHKSVSWYQQVLGQGPQFIFQYYEKEERGRGNFPDRFSARQFPNYSSELNVNALLLGDSALYLCASSSGPNIMNTEAFFGQGTRLTVV.